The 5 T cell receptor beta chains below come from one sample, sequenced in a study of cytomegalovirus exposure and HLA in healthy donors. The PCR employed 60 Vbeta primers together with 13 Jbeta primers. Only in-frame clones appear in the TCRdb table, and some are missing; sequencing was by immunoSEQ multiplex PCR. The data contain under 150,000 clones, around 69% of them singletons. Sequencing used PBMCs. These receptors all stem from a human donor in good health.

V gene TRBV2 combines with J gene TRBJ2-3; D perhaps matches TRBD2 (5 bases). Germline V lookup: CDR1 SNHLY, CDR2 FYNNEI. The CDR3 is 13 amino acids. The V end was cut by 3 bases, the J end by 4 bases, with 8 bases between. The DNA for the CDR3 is TGTGCCAGCAGTGATACTAGGGCAGATACGCAGTATTTT. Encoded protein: CASSDTRADTQYF.

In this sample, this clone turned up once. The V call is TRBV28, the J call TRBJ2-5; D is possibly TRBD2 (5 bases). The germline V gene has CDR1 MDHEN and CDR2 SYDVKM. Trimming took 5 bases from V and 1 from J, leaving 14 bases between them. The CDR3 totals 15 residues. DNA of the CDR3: TGTGCCAGCAGTCCCGGGGAGAACCCCCAAGAGACCCAGTACTTC. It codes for CASSPGENPQETQYF.

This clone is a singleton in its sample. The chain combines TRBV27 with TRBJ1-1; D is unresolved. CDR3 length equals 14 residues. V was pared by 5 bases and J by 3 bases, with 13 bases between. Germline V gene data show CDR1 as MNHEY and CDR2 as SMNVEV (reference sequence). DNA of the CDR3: TGTGCCAGCAGTCGGTGGGCAGCCGACACTGAAGCTTTCTTT. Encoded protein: CASSRWAADTEAFF.

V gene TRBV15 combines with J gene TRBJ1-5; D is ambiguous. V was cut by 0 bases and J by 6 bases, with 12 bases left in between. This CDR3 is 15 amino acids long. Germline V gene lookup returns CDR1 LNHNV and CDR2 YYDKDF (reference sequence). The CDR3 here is CATSRDKYSGQPQHF. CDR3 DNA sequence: TGTGCCACCAGCAGAGATAAATATTCCGGTCAGCCCCAGCATTTT.

This chain's CDR3 is CASRSMTGEKLFF. For the CDR3, the DNA is TGTGCCAGCAGGTCAATGACGGGTGAAAAACTGTTTTTT. The chain joins TRBV6-6 to TRBJ1-4; D is unclear. CDR1 MNHNY and CDR2 SVGAGI come from the germline V gene (reference sequence). This CDR3 comprises 13 residues. V was clipped by 6 bases and J by 7 bases, with 12 bases between them.